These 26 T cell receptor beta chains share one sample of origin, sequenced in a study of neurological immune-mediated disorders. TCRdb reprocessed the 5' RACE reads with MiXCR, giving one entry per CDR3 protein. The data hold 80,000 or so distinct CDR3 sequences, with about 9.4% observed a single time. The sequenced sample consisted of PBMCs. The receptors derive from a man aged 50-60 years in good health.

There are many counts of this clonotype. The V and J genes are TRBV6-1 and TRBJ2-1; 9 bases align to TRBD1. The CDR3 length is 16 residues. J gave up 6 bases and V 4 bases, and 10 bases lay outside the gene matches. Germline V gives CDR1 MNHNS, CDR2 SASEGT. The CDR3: CASSGLPGQGSNEQFF. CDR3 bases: TGTGCCAGCAGTGGCCTGCCGGGACAGGGAAGCAATGAGCAGTTCTTC.

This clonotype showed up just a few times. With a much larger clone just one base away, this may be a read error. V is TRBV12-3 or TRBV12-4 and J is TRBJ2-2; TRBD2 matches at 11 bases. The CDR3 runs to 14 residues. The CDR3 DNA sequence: TGTGCCACCGGGACTAGCGGCAACACCGGGGATCTGTTTTTT. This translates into CATGTSGNTGDLFF.

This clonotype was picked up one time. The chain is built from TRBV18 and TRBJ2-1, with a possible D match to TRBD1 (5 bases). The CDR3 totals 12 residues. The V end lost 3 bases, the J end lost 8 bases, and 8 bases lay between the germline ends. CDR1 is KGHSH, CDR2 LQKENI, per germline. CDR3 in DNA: TGTGCCAGCTCACCTTCCAGGGATGAGCAGTTCTTC. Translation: CASSPSRDEQFF.

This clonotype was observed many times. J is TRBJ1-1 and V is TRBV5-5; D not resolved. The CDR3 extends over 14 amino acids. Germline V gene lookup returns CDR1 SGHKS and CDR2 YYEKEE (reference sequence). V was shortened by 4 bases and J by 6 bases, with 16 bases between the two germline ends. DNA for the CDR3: TGTGCCAGCAGCCCCGAAACCACCCGCCCTGAAGCTTTCTTT. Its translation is CASSPETTRPEAFF.

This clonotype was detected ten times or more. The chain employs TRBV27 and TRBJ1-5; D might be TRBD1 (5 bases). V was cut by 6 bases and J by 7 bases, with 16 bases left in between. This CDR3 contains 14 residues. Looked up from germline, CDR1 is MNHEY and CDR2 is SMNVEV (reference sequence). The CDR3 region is CASSPREFSQPQHF. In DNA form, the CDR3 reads TGTGCCAGCAGCCCCAGGGAGTTTTCCCAGCCCCAGCATTTT.

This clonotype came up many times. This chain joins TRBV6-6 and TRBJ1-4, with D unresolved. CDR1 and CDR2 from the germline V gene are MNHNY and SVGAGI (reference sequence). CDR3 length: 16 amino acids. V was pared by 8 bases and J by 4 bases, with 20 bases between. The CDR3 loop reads CASSKRGRALNEKLFF. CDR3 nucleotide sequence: TGTGCCAGCTCTAAAAGAGGCCGGGCCCTTAATGAAAAACTGTTTTTT.

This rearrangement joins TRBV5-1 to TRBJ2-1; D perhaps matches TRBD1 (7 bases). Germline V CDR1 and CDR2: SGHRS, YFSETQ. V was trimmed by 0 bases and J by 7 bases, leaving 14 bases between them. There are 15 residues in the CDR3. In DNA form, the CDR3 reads TGCGCCAGCAGCTTGGTGGAGGGGGCTATGAATGAGCAGTTCTTC. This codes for CASSLVEGAMNEQFF.

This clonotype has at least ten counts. CDR3 loop: CSAPRDTTNEKLFF. Here the CDR3 DNA reads TGCAGTGCTCCCCGGGACACAACTAATGAAAAACTGTTTTTT. The chain is built from TRBV20-1 and TRBJ1-4; D is possibly TRBD1 (6 bases). Trimming took 5 bases from V and 0 from J, leaving 10 bases between them. CDR3 length: 14 residues. CDR1 DFQATT and CDR2 SNEGSKA come from the germline V gene (reference sequence).

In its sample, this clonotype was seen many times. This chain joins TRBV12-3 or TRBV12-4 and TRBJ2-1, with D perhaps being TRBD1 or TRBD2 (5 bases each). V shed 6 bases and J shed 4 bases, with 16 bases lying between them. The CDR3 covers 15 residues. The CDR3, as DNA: TGTGCCAGCAGCCCTCAGCACGGGGCATACAATGAGCAGTTCTTC. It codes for CASSPQHGAYNEQFF.

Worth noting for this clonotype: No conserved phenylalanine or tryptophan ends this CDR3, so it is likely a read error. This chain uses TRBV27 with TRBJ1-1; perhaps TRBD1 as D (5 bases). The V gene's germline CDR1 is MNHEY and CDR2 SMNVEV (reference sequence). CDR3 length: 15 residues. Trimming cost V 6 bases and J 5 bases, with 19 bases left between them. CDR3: CASRPWGRSGTEAFS. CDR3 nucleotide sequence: TGTGCCAGCAGACCTTGGGGACGTTCGGGAACTGAAGCTTTCTCT.

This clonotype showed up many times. The CDR3 is CAWRGQGARDQPQHF. The DNA for the CDR3 is TGTGCCTGGAGAGGACAGGGGGCGAGGGATCAGCCCCAGCATTTT. This rearrangement joins TRBV30 to TRBJ1-5; 11 bases are a match to TRBD1. There are 15 residues in the CDR3. Germline CDR1 and CDR2: GTSNPN and SVGIG (reference sequence). J lost 5 bases, V lost 3 bases, and 6 bases had no gene match.

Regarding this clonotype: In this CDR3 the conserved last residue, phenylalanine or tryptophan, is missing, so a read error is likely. CDR3 amino acids: CASSFRSSYEQYL. The CDR3 nucleotides are TGTGCCAGCAGCTTCCGGAGCTCCTACGAGCAGTACTTA. The chain is built from TRBV7-6 and TRBJ2-7; D uncertain. V was pared by 3 bases and J by 0 bases, with 6 bases between. Germline CDR1 is SGHVS and CDR2 is FNYEAQ. The CDR3 length is 13 residues.

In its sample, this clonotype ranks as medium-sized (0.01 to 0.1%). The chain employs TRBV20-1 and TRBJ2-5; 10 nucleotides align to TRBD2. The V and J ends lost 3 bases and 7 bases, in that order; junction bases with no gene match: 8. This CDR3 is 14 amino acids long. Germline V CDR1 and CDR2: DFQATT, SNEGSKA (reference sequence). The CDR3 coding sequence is TGCAGTGCTAGCCCAGCGGGAGGGCCAGTGACCCAGTACTTC. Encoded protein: CSASPAGGPVTQYF.

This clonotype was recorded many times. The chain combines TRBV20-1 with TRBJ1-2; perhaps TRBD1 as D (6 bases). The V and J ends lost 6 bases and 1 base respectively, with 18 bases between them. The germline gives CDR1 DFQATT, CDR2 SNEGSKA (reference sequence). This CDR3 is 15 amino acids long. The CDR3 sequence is CSAIPDSMNNYGYTF. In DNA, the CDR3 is TGCAGTGCCATACCGGACAGTATGAATAACTATGGCTACACCTTC.

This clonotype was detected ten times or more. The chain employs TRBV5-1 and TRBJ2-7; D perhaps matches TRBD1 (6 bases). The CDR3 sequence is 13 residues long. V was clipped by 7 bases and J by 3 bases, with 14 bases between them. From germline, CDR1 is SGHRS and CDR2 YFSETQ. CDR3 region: CASRSGTNYEQYF. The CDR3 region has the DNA TGCGCCAGCCGATCCGGGACAAACTACGAGCAGTACTTC.

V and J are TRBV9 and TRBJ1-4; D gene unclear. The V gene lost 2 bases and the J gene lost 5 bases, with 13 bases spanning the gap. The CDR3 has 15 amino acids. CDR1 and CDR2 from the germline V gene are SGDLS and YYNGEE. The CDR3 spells CASSVLGDLNEKLFF. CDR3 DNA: TGTGCCAGCAGCGTCTTAGGAGACCTGAATGAAAAACTGTTTTTT.

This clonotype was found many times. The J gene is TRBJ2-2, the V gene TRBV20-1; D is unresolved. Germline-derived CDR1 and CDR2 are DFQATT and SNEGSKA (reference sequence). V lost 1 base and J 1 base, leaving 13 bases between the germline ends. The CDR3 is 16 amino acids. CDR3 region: CSARAAGRMNTGELFF. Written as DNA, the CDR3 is TGCAGTGCTAGAGCGGCTGGACGAATGAACACCGGGGAGCTGTTTTTT.

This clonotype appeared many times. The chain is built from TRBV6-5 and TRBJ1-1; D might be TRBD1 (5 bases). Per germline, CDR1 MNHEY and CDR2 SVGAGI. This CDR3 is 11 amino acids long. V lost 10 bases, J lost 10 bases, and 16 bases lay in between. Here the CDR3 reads CATSRGLGAFF. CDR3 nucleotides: TGTGCCACCTCCCGGGGCTTGGGAGCTTTCTTT.

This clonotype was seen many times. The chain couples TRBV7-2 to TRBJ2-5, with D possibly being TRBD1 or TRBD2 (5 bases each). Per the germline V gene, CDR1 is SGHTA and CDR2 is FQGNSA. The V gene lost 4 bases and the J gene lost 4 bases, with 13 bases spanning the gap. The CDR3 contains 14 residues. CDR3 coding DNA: TGTGCCAGCAGCTCCCCGGGACCCCCAGAGACCCAGTACTTC. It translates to CASSSPGPPETQYF.

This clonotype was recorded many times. The CDR3 sequence is CASSLDPAENTEAFF. CDR3 in DNA: TGCGCCAGCAGCTTGGATCCGGCGGAGAACACTGAAGCTTTCTTT. The gene calls are TRBV5-1 and TRBJ1-1; D gene ambiguous. Germline CDR1 reads SGHRS; CDR2 reads YFSETQ. Trimming took 0 bases from V and 1 from J, leaving 10 bases between them. CDR3 length: 15 amino acids. Full variable domain (outside the CDR3, taken from reference TRBV5-1 and TRBJ1-1): KAGVTQTPRYLIKTRGQQVTLSCSPISGHRSVSWYQQTPGQGLQFLFEYFSETQRNKGNFPGRFSGRQFSNSRSEMNVSTLELGDSALYLCASSLDPAENTEAFFGQGTRLTVV.

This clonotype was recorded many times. CDR3 sequence reads: CSARDLLKPQTTEAFF. The CDR3 DNA reads TGCAGTGCTAGAGATTTATTAAAGCCGCAAACCACTGAAGCTTTCTTT. The chain couples TRBV20-1 to TRBJ1-1; D is ambiguous. Per germline, CDR1 DFQATT and CDR2 SNEGSKA (reference sequence). The CDR3 consists of 16 residues. V was clipped by 0 bases and J by 4 bases, with 18 bases between them.

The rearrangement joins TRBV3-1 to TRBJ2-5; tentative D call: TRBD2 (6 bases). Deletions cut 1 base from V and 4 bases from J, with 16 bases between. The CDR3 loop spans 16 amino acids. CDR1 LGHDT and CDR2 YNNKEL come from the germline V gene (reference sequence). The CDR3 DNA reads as TGTGCCAGCAGCCAAGCCCGGGACTCCACCACAGAGACCCAGTACTTC. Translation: CASSQARDSTTETQYF.

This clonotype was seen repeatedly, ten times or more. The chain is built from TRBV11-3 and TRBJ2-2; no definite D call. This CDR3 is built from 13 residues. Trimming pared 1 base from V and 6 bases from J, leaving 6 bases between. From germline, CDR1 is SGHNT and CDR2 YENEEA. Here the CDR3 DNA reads TGTGCCAGCAGCTTAGTGGGCTCCGGGGAGCTGTTTTTT. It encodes CASSLVGSGELFF.

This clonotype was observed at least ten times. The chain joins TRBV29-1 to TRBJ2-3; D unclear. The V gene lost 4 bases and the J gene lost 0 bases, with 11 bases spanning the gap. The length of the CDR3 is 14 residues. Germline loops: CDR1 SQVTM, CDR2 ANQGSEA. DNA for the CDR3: TGCAGCGTTGGCACGACCACTAGCACAGATACGCAGTATTTT. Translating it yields CSVGTTTSTDTQYF.

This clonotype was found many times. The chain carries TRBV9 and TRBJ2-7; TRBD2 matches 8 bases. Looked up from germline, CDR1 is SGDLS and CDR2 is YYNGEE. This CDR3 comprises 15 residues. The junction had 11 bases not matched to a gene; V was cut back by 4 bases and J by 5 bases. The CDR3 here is CASSLTERETDEQYF. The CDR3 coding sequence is TGTGCCAGCAGCCTCACTGAGCGGGAGACGGACGAGCAGTACTTC.

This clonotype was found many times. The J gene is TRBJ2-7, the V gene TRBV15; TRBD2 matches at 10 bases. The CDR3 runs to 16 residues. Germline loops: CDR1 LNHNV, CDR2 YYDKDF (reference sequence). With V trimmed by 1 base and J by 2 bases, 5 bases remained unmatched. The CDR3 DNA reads TGTGCCACCAGCAGAGTTCGGACTAGCGGAACCTACGAGCAGTACTTC. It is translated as CATSRVRTSGTYEQYF.